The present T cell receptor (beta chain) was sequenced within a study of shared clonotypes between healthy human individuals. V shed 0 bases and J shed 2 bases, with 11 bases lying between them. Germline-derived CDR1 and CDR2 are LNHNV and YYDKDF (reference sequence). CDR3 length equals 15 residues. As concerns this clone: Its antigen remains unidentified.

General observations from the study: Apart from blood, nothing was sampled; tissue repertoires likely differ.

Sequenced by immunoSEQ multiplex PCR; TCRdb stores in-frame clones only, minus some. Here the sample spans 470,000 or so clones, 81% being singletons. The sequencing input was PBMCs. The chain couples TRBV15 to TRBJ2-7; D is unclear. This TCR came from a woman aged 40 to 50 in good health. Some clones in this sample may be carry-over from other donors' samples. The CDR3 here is CATSRDWAETYEQYF. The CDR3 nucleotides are TGTGCCACCAGCAGAGATTGGGCAGAAACCTACGAGCAGTACTTC.